One and the same sample provided the 20 T cell receptor beta chains below, sequenced in a study of T-cell memory formation after mild COVID-19. MiXCR, applied by TCRdb to the 5' RACE reads, yields one record per CDR3 protein. The sample carries roughly 160,000 distinct CDR3 sequences, 10% to 15% recorded once. Sequencing was performed on PBMCs or a T cell subset sorted from them (not recorded which). These receptors came from a man in his late teens or twenties who had mild COVID-19 (a few samples of this study predate the infection). Cell type and time point are not known.

In its sample, this clonotype was seen many times. This chain joins TRBV7-2 and TRBJ2-3, with a tentative D call TRBD1 (6 bases). Trimming removed 4 bases at V and 5 bases at J, with 13 bases between. Germline CDR1 reads SGHTA; CDR2 reads FQGNSA. This CDR3 region has 14 residues. CDR3 region: CASSSYRVGDTQYF. DNA of the CDR3: TGTGCCAGCAGCTCGTACAGGGTCGGAGATACGCAGTATTTT.

This clonotype occurred many times. The chain recombines TRBV12-3 or TRBV12-4 with TRBJ1-5; 11 bases map to TRBD1. There are 15 residues in the CDR3. J was trimmed by 6 bases and V by 4 bases; bases with no gene match: 5. CDR3 in DNA: TGTGCCAGCAGTTACCCGGGACAGGGGGGTCAGCCCCAGCATTTT. Translating it yields CASSYPGQGGQPQHF.

The CDR3 region has the DNA TGTGCCAGCAGTGCTAGGCCAGGGAGGGATACGCAGTATTTT. It translates to CASSARPGRDTQYF. The chain links TRBV2 to TRBJ2-3, with a weak D call TRBD2 (6 bases). CDR1 and CDR2 from the germline V gene are SNHLY and FYNNEI. There are 14 residues in the CDR3. Trimming took 4 bases from V and 6 from J, leaving 14 bases between them.

This clonotype appeared a few times. The J gene is TRBJ2-1, the V gene TRBV7-9; unclear D gene. Germline V gene sequence: CDR1 SEHNR, CDR2 FQNEAQ (reference sequence). Deletions cut 3 bases from V and 5 bases from J, with 11 bases between. The CDR3 totals 14 residues. In DNA, the CDR3 is TGTGCCAGCAGCTTTGGGCAGGCCGACAATGAGCAGTTCTTC. Its protein product is CASSFGQADNEQFF.

This chain links TRBV24-1 with TRBJ2-7; tentatively, D is TRBD1 (6 bases). The CDR3 is 14 amino acids. Germline assignment: CDR1 KGHDR and CDR2 SFDVKD. Trimming took 5 bases from V and 2 from J, leaving 12 bases between them. CDR3 loop: CATSVPDRTYEQYV. In DNA, the CDR3 is TGTGCCACCAGTGTCCCAGACAGGACCTACGAGCAGTACGTC.

In this sample, this clonotype turned up a few times. The chain employs TRBV7-2 and TRBJ1-5; D remains unclear. The CDR3 runs 14 residues. CDR1 is SGHTA and CDR2 is FQGNSA in the germline V gene. V lost 5 bases to trimming and J lost 4 bases, with 12 bases between them. CDR3 nucleotide sequence: TGTGCCAGCAGCCCAAGACCCGGAAATCAGCCCCAGCATTTT. Its protein product is CASSPRPGNQPQHF.

This clonotype was counted between two and nine times. The chain employs TRBV20-1 and TRBJ2-7; D is perhaps TRBD1 (6 bases). The CDR3 consists of 13 residues. Germline CDR1 reads DFQATT; CDR2 reads SNEGSKA (reference sequence). V lost 8 bases to trimming and J lost 2 bases, with 16 bases between them. For the CDR3, the DNA is TGCAGTACCAGACAGACAGGTACCTACGAGCAGTACTTC. Amino acids: CSTRQTGTYEQYF.

This clonotype was observed many times. The chain has TRBV5-1 and TRBJ2-2; maybe TRBD2 (5 bases). The CDR3 runs 16 residues. Trimming left V 2 bases short and J 4 bases short, with 15 bases between. Germline loops: CDR1 SGHRS, CDR2 YFSETQ. The CDR3 region is CASSLRGPRGTGELFF. In DNA, the CDR3 is TGCGCCAGCAGCTTAAGAGGGCCGCGAGGCACCGGGGAGCTGTTTTTT.

In this sample, this clonotype turned up a few times. V is TRBV7-2 and J is TRBJ1-2; maybe TRBD1 (6 bases). CDR1 and CDR2 from the germline V gene are SGHTA and FQGNSA. Trimming shortened V by 4 bases and J by 0 bases, and 15 bases separated the two germline ends. This CDR3 has 16 amino acids. CDR3 sequence (DNA): TGTGCCAGCAGCTACGGGACAATTAGGGCTAACTATGGCTACACCTTC. It codes for CASSYGTIRANYGYTF.

This clonotype was observed at least ten times. The chain combines TRBV11-2 with TRBJ2-5, with 7 bases lining up with TRBD2. V lost 3 bases and J lost 0; bases outside the gene matches: 7. CDR1 is SGHAT and CDR2 is FQNNGV in the germline V gene. The CDR3 spans 16 residues. CDR3 amino acids: CASSFIRLADQETQYF. CDR3 bases: TGTGCCAGCAGCTTTATCAGGCTAGCGGACCAAGAGACCCAGTACTTC.

This clonotype was recorded a few times. The chain joins TRBV7-3 to TRBJ2-3; no definite D call. V was pared by 3 bases and J by 4 bases, with 8 bases between. Germline V lookup: CDR1 SGHTA, CDR2 FQGTGA. The CDR3 is made up of 13 amino acids. The CDR3 nucleotides are TGTGCCAGCAGCTTCGATTCGGCAGATACGCAGTATTTT. This encodes CASSFDSADTQYF.

The CDR3 protein is CASSLVYGDTEAFF. The CDR3 DNA reads TGTGCCAGCAGCTTAGTGTACGGGGACACTGAAGCTTTCTTT. The chain uses TRBV11-2 and TRBJ1-1; D gene uncertain. Looked up from germline, CDR1 is SGHAT and CDR2 is FQNNGV. V lost 1 base to trimming and J lost 3 bases, with 9 bases between them. This CDR3 is 14 amino acids long.

This clonotype was detected only a few times. The rearrangement joins TRBV12-3 or TRBV12-4 to TRBJ1-5, with a possible D match to TRBD1 (5 bases). The V and J ends lost 3 bases and 4 bases respectively, with 7 bases between them. The CDR3 runs 13 residues. The CDR3 is CASSFGGNQPQHF. The CDR3 nucleotides read TGTGCCAGCAGTTTCGGGGGGAATCAGCCCCAGCATTTT.

The chain links TRBV7-9 to TRBJ1-6, with a tentative D call TRBD1 (5 bases). Looked up from germline, CDR1 is SEHNR and CDR2 is FQNEAQ (reference sequence). The CDR3 consists of 16 residues. V lost 6 bases, J lost 8 bases, and 20 bases lay in between. CDR3 in DNA: TGTGCCAGCAGACCCGACAGACGGTCGTCTCATTCACCCCTCCACTTT. It specifies CASRPDRRSSHSPLHF.

This clonotype has more than one count but fewer than ten. The rearrangement uses TRBV29-1 and TRBJ2-3; D not certain. V lost 6 bases to trimming and J lost 0 bases, with 7 bases between them. The germline gives CDR1 SQVTM, CDR2 ANQGSEA. The length of the CDR3 is 12 residues. The CDR3 DNA follows: TGCAGCGTAACGGCTAGCACAGATACGCAGTATTTT. Translation gives CSVTASTDTQYF.

The table lists this clonotype with a few counts. V usage is TRBV27 and J usage is TRBJ2-2; D is uncertain. Trimming removed 6 bases at V and 2 bases at J, with 7 bases between. Looked up from germline, CDR1 is MNHEY and CDR2 is SMNVEV (reference sequence). This CDR3 is 13 amino acids long. CDR3 in amino acids: CASSWINTGELFF. The DNA of the CDR3 is TGTGCCAGCAGCTGGATAAACACCGGGGAGCTGTTTTTT.

This clonotype has more than one count but fewer than ten. The rearrangement uses TRBV3-1 and TRBJ1-3, with a weak D call TRBD1 (5 bases). Germline loops: CDR1 LGHDT, CDR2 YNNKEL (reference sequence). CDR3 length: 15 amino acids. V shed 0 bases and J shed 2 bases, with 8 bases lying between them. The CDR3 sequence is CASSQDVGAGNTIYF. The CDR3 DNA reads as TGTGCCAGCAGCCAAGATGTGGGGGCTGGAAACACCATATATTTT.

V and J are TRBV4-2 and TRBJ2-7; D possibly corresponds to TRBD2 (5 bases). Germline CDR1 LGHNA, CDR2 YNFKEQ. This CDR3 is built from 16 residues. Trimming shortened V by 0 bases and J by 1 base, and 13 bases separated the two germline ends. DNA of the CDR3: TGTGCCAGCAGCCAAGATCTAGCCCTAGGGTCCTACGAGCAGTACTTC. Translating it yields CASSQDLALGSYEQYF.

This clonotype was found a few times. The chain recombines TRBV6-6 with TRBJ1-2, with D perhaps TRBD1 (6 bases). V lost 6 bases and J 0 bases, leaving 14 bases between the germline ends. In germline, CDR1 is MNHNY, CDR2 SVGAGI (reference sequence). This CDR3 has 15 residues. The DNA of the CDR3 is TGTGCCAGCAGACCCGACAGGAGATCTAACTATGGCTACACCTTC. Translation gives CASRPDRRSNYGYTF.

The V call is TRBV5-1, the J call TRBJ2-5; weak D call: TRBD2 (5 bases). The CDR3 spans 12 residues. Germline V lookup: CDR1 SGHRS, CDR2 YFSETQ. The V gene lost 2 bases and the J gene lost 5 bases, with 7 bases spanning the gap. CDR3 sequence: CASSFEGETQYF. CDR3 bases: TGCGCCAGCAGCTTCGAGGGTGAGACCCAGTACTTC.